The 15 T cell receptor beta chains below come from one sample, sequenced in a study of T cells expressing NK-cell markers. Reprocessing the 5' RACE reads, TCRdb reports a single entry for every CDR3 protein and omits DNA. In total, the table holds about 140,000 distinct CDR3 sequences. Sequencing input: blood T cells: a sorted CD56 or NKG2C T cell subset, CD4+ or CD8+ T cells, or bulk PBMC T cells (not recorded which). These receptors came from a man in his late teens or twenties in good health.

The gene calls are TRBV6-2 or TRBV6-3 and TRBJ2-2. The CDR3 runs 13 residues. Germline V lookup: CDR1 MNHEY, CDR2 SVGEGT. CDR3 protein: CASSRVGAGELFF.

The chain employs TRBV5-1 and TRBJ2-6; without DNA, the TCRdb call of TRBD2 cannot be checked. Germline CDR1 SGHRS, CDR2 YFSETQ. This CDR3 spans 16 amino acids. CDR3 loop: CASSLGRGFEANVLTF.

V usage is TRBV6-5 and J usage is TRBJ2-7; TCRdb's D call, TRBD2, is unchecked because there is no DNA. CDR1 is MNHEY and CDR2 is SVGAGI in the germline V gene. The CDR3 spans 15 residues. The CDR3: CASSYREGGSYEQYF.

The genes are TRBV12-3 or TRBV12-4 and TRBJ2-1; the D call of TRBD2 rests on TCRdb alone, since no DNA is present to check it. The CDR3 is 15 residues long. The CDR3 sequence: CASNSPGTTNNEQFF.

The chain carries TRBV30 and TRBJ2-1; the D call from TCRdb, TRBD1, cannot be confirmed without DNA. Germline CDR1 reads GTSNPN; CDR2 reads SVGIG (reference sequence). The CDR3 contains 14 residues. CDR3 residues: CAWSAGGPPEEQFF.

This chain joins TRBV4-3 and TRBJ2-3; the D call from TCRdb, TRBD2, cannot be confirmed without DNA. The germline V gene encodes CDR1 LGHNA and CDR2 YSLEER. The CDR3 consists of 16 residues. CDR3 sequence: CASSQDSGLGTDTQYF.

V is TRBV2 and J is TRBJ2-3; TCRdb's D call of TRBD1 is untestable without DNA. Per the germline V gene, CDR1 is SNHLY and CDR2 is FYNNEI. The CDR3 contains 16 residues. Here the CDR3 reads CASFRQGARSTDTQYF.

V and J are TRBV6-6 and TRBJ1-3. CDR1 is MNHNY and CDR2 is SVGAGI in the germline V gene (reference sequence). The CDR3 runs to 13 residues. This CDR3 reads CASWWPNKNTIYF.

This sequence joins TRBV3-1 and TRBJ2-1; TCRdb calls TRBD2, which cannot be checked without DNA. The germline gives CDR1 LGHDT, CDR2 YNNKEL (reference sequence). There are 17 residues in the CDR3. The CDR3 loop is CASSPLILAGVSNEQFF.

The chain has TRBV12-3 or TRBV12-4 and TRBJ2-1; TCRdb's assignment of TRBD1 cannot be checked, as there is no DNA. The CDR3 extends over 15 amino acids. The CDR3 loop reads CASSSSGAGVDEQFF.

The V call is TRBV5-1, the J call TRBJ2-5; TCRdb picks TRBD2, but there is no DNA to check that call. This CDR3 is 16 amino acids long. Germline CDR1 reads SGHRS; CDR2 reads YFSETQ. This chain's CDR3 is CASSQRLAGVQETQYF.

This chain uses TRBV10-2 with TRBJ2-1; the TRBD2 assignment by TCRdb is unverifiable without DNA. Looked up from germline, CDR1 is WSHSY and CDR2 is SAAADI. CDR3 length: 17 residues. This chain's CDR3 is CASSSTIAGGGGSEQFF.

V and J are TRBV11-2 and TRBJ2-1; with no DNA, the TCRdb D assignment of TRBD2 cannot be verified. CDR3 size: 14 residues. Germline CDR1 and CDR2: SGHAT and FQNNGV. CDR3 residues: CASSLETSGNEQFF.

The chain uses TRBV6-5 and TRBJ2-2; the TCRdb call, TRBD1, lacks DNA for checking. CDR3 length: 17 residues. Germline CDR1 and CDR2: MNHEY and SVGAGI. This chain's CDR3 is CASSSTTRDPTTGELFF.

The rearrangement links TRBV11-2 to TRBJ2-2; there is no DNA to check the TCRdb D call of TRBD1. The V gene's germline CDR1 is SGHAT and CDR2 FQNNGV. This CDR3 is built from 18 residues. CDR3 in amino acids: CASSPGHRGLTNTGELFF.